Below, one T cell receptor beta chain is given with its context. These data are taken from a study of long-term antiretroviral therapy in people with HIV. With survey level as its setting, the immunoSEQ assay was v3.0. Profiled with immunoSEQ multiplex PCR; TCRdb holds only in-frame clones, not every one. The sample yields around 33,000 clones, 83% seen once. The receptor was isolated from a man younger than 35 with HIV. The material sequenced was unsorted PBMCs, taken 0.4 years before starting antiretroviral therapy.

In DNA, the CDR3 is TGTGCCAGCAGGGCGGACAGGGGCACTGAAGCTTTCTTT. Protein sequence: CASRADRGTEAFF. The gene calls are TRBV6-5 and TRBJ1-1; 9 positions match TRBD1. Germline V CDR1 and CDR2: MNHEY, SVGAGI. The CDR3 is 13 amino acids. V shed 6 bases, J shed 4 bases, and the junction held 3 bases outside the gene matches.